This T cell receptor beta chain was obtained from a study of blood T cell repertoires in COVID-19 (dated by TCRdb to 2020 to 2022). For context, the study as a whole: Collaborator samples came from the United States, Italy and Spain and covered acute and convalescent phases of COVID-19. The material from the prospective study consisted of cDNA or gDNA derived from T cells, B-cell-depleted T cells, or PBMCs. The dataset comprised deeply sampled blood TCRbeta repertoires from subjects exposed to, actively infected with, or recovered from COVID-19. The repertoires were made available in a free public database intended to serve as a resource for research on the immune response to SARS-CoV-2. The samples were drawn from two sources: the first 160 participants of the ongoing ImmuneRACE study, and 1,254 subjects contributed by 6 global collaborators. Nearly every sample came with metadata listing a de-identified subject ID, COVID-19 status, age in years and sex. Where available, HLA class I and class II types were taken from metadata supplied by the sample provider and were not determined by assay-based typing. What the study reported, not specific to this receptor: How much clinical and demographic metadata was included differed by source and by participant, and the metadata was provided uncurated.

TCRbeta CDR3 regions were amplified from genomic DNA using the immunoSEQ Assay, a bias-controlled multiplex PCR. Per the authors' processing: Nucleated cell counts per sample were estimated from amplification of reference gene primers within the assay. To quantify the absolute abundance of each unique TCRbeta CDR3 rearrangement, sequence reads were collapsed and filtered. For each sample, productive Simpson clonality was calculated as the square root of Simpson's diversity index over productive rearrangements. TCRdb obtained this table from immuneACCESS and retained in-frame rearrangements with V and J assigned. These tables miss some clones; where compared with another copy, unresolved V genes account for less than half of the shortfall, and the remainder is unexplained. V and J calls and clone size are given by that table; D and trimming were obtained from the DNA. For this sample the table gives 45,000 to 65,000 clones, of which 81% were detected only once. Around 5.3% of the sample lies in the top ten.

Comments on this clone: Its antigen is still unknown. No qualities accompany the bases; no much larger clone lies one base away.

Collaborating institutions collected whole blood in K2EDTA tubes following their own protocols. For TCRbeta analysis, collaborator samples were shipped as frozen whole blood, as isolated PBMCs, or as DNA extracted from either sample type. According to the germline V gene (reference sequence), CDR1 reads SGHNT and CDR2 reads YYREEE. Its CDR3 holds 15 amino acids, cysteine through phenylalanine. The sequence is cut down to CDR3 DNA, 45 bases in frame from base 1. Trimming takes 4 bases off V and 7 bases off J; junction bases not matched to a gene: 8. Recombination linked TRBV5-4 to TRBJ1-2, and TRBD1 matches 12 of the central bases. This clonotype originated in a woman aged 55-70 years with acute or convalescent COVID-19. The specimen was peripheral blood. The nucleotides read TGTGCCAGCAGCGCTTCCGGGACAGGGGGCGTTGGCTACACCTTC. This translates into CASSASGTGGVGYTF.